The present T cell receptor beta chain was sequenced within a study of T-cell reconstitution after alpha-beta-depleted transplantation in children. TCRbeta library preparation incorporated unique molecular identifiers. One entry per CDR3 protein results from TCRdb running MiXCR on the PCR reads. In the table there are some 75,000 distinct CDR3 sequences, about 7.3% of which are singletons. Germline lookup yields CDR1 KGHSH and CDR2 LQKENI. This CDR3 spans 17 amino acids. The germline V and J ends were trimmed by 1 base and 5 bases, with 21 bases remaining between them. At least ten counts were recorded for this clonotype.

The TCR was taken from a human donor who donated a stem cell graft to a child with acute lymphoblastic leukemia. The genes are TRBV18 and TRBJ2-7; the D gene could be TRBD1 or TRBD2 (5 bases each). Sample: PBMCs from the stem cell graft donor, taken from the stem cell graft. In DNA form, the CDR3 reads TGTGCCAGCTCACCACAGAGCAGGGACGGGAATCTCGACGAGCAGTACTTC. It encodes CASSPQSRDGNLDEQYF.